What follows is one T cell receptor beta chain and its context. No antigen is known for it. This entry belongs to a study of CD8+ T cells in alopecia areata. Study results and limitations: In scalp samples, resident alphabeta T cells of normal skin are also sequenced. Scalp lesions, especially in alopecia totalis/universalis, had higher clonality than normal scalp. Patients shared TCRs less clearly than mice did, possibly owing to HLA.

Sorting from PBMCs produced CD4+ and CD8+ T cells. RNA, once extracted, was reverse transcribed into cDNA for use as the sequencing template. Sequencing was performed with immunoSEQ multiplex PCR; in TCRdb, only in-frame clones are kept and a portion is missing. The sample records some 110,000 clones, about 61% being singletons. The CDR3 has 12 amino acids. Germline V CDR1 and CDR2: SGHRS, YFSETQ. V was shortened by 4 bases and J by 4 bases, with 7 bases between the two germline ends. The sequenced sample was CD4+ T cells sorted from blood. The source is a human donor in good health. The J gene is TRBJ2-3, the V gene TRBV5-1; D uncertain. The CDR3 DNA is TGCGCCAGCAGCGTAGAGTCAGATACGCAGTATTTT. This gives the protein CASSVESDTQYF. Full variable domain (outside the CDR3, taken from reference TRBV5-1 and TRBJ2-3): KAGVTQTPRYLIKTRGQQVTLSCSPISGHRSVSWYQQTPGQGLQFLFEYFSETQRNKGNFPGRFSGRQFSNSRSEMNVSTLELGDSALYLCASSVESDTQYFGPGTRLTVL.